The clone carrying this T cell receptor beta chain was seen repeatedly, ten times or more. For TCR beta, libraries came from iRepertoire HTBI primers and Arm-PCR of CDR3 regions. TCRdb reanalysed the multiplex PCR reads using MiXCR and keeps one entry per CDR3 protein. The sample includes 350,000 to 500,000 distinct CDR3 sequences, roughly a fifth of them seen just once. V was pared by 6 bases and J by 4 bases, with 6 bases of the junction left unmatched. The germline V gene encodes CDR1 MNHEY and CDR2 SMNVEV (reference sequence). This CDR3 comprises 15 residues. The data are from a study of regulatory T cells in long-lasting Graves disease. At the level of the study: The term persistent Graves' disease signified upward of 5 years on antithyroid drugs with positive TSH receptor antibodies.

The time point here: persistent/refractory GD, antithyroid drugs over 5 years with positive TRAb. The TCR library was made from RNA extracted from PBMCs. Here the sequenced sample was peripheral blood mononuclear cells (PBMCs), taken when the disease was refractory, from a patient treated with antithyroid drugs. The rearrangement uses TRBV27 and TRBJ2-5; 12 bases match TRBD2. The source of this sequence is a female donor with Graves disease. The CDR3 loop is CASRTLLAGGETQYF. Written as DNA, the CDR3 is TGTGCCAGCAGGACCTTACTAGCGGGAGGAGAGACCCAGTACTTC.